One sample yielded the 15 T cell receptor beta chains listed below, sequenced in a study of T cell repertoires in cytomegalovirus infection. In TCRdb, the reads were re-called with MiXCR into one record per CDR3 protein. The table shows approximately 140,000 distinct CDR3 sequences, with about 6% occurring only once. Sequencing was done on a sample of PBMCs. Source of these receptors: a human donor in good health (CMV status not recorded). Some clones in this sample may be carry-over from other donors' samples.

This clonotype was seen only a few times. The rearrangement links TRBV5-4 to TRBJ2-3, with D perhaps matching TRBD2 (7 bases). V lost 3 bases, J lost 6 bases, and 20 bases lay in between. The germline V gene encodes CDR1 SGHNT and CDR2 YYREEE (reference sequence). CDR3 length: 16 residues. The CDR3 DNA follows: TGTGCCAGCAGCTCGGGGGGCGATCCAGGATGGGATACGCAGTATTTT. This encodes CASSSGGDPGWDTQYF.

This clonotype was counted many times. The V and J genes are TRBV6-6 and TRBJ1-4; D uncertain. Germline lookup yields CDR1 MNHNY and CDR2 SVGAGI (reference sequence). This CDR3 comprises 16 residues. V lost 3 bases to trimming and J lost 7 bases, with 18 bases between them. CDR3 in DNA: TGTGCCAGCAGTTATCCCGGGTCGCGGAAATTTGAAAAACTGTTTTTT. Protein: CASSYPGSRKFEKLFF.

The V and J genes are TRBV29-1 and TRBJ1-2, with a possible D match to TRBD1 (6 bases). Germline V gene sequence: CDR1 SQVTM, CDR2 ANQGSEA. This CDR3 contains 13 residues. V lost 4 bases to trimming and J lost 3 bases, with 12 bases between them. The CDR3 region has the DNA TGCAGCGTTGGTAAAGAGGGGGACTATGGCTACACCTTC. Amino acids: CSVGKEGDYGYTF.

This clonotype came up many times. The chain is built from TRBV7-2 and TRBJ2-7; no definite D call. Germline V gene lookup returns CDR1 SGHTA and CDR2 FQGNSA. The ends were cut back, 1 base at V and 4 bases at J, with 8 bases in the middle. This CDR3 spans 13 amino acids. DNA of the CDR3: TGTGCCAGCAGCTTAGGCCAAAATTACGAGCAGTACTTC. Translation gives CASSLGQNYEQYF.

The rearrangement links TRBV30 to TRBJ2-6; possibly TRBD2 for D (6 bases). Germline CDR1 is GTSNPN and CDR2 is SVGIG (reference sequence). The V and J ends lost 0 bases and 0 bases respectively, with 12 bases between them. The length of the CDR3 is 17 residues. This CDR3 is CAWSVRGGVSGANVLTF. CDR3 in DNA: TGTGCCTGGAGTGTTCGAGGCGGGGTCTCTGGGGCCAACGTCCTGACTTTC.

There are many counts of this clonotype. The gene calls are TRBV19 and TRBJ1-1; D is possibly TRBD1 (5 bases). There are 15 residues in the CDR3. Per the germline V gene, CDR1 is LNHDA and CDR2 is SQIVND (reference sequence). With 1 base removed from V and 3 bases from J, the gap between germline ends came to 12 bases. In DNA form, the CDR3 reads TGTGCCAGTAGTATAGGCGGGACCTATTACACTGAAGCTTTCTTT. This gives the protein CASSIGGTYYTEAFF.

This clonotype was observed a few times. The chain has TRBV7-2 and TRBJ2-7, with D perhaps matching TRBD1 or TRBD2 (5 bases each). CDR3 length: 14 residues. The V gene's germline CDR1 is SGHTA and CDR2 FQGNSA. Deletions cut 4 bases from V and 0 bases from J, with 10 bases between. The CDR3 is CASSSGRGSYEQYV. CDR3 DNA sequence: TGTGCCAGCAGCTCGGGACGTGGCTCCTACGAGCAGTACGTC.

The chain uses TRBV20-1 and TRBJ1-1; D remains ambiguous. Looked up from germline, CDR1 is DFQATT and CDR2 is SNEGSKA (reference sequence). The CDR3 runs 12 residues. With 1 base removed from V and 1 base from J, the gap between germline ends came to 4 bases. CDR3 coding DNA: TGCAGTGCTAGAGCAGGGAACACTGAAGCTTTCTTT. Translated: CSARAGNTEAFF.

This chain uses TRBV10-2 with TRBJ1-6, with 9 bases fitting TRBD1. V trimming: 5 bases; J trimming: 8 bases; junction bases outside the gene matches: 4. CDR3 length: 14 residues. Germline V gene lookup returns CDR1 WSHSY and CDR2 SAAADI. In DNA, the CDR3 is TGCGCCAGCAGTTGGGGGGACAGGGATTCACCCCTCCACTTT. Its translation: CASSWGDRDSPLHF.

In this sample, this clonotype turned up a few times. V and J are TRBV3-1 and TRBJ2-7; 12 bases map to TRBD1. Per the germline V gene, CDR1 is LGHDT and CDR2 is YNNKEL (reference sequence). Germline trimming cut 4 bases from V and 6 bases from J; bases unmatched to any gene: 10. The CDR3 has 16 amino acids. This chain's CDR3 is CASSRAPGQGAVEQYF. CDR3 bases: TGTGCCAGCAGCCGGGCACCGGGACAGGGGGCTGTCGAGCAGTACTTC.

The V and J genes are TRBV28 and TRBJ2-6; D is ambiguous. There are 13 residues in the CDR3. The V and J ends lost 5 bases and 1 base respectively, with 3 bases between them. Germline V gene sequence: CDR1 MDHEN, CDR2 SYDVKM. CDR3: CASSKSGANVLTF. The CDR3, as DNA: TGTGCCAGCAGTAAATCTGGGGCCAACGTCCTGACTTTC.

The sample holds many counts of this clonotype. V usage is TRBV28 and J usage is TRBJ2-5; D is ambiguous. V was shortened by 2 bases and J by 5 bases, with 12 bases between the two germline ends. The CDR3 loop spans 14 amino acids. Per germline, CDR1 MDHEN and CDR2 SYDVKM. The CDR3 nucleotides are TGTGCCAGCAGTTTAGCGTATAGGCGGGAGACCCAGTACTTC. Translated: CASSLAYRRETQYF.

This clonotype has a handful of counts. V is TRBV19 and J is TRBJ1-3; D is uncertain. The length of the CDR3 is 12 residues. V gave up 7 bases and J gave up 4 bases, with 8 bases separating them. Germline-derived CDR1 and CDR2 are LNHDA and SQIVND (reference sequence). CDR3 DNA: TGTGCCAGTACAAGGGTCGGAAACACCATATATTTT. Protein: CASTRVGNTIYF.

This clonotype has a handful of counts. The rearrangement uses TRBV5-1 and TRBJ2-5, with 10 bases lining up with TRBD2. Per the germline V gene, CDR1 is SGHRS and CDR2 is YFSETQ. The CDR3 is made up of 15 amino acids. The V gene end was trimmed by 3 bases and the J gene end by 4 bases; junction bases not matched to a gene: 6. The CDR3 DNA sequence: TGCGCCAGCAGCTCCGATCGACTAGCGGGAGAGACCCAGTACTTC. Translated, it gives CASSSDRLAGETQYF.

This clonotype was detected many times. The genes are TRBV4-3 and TRBJ2-3, with TRBD2 matching 9 bases. The CDR3 sequence is 18 residues long. V lost 0 bases, J lost 3 bases, and 10 bases stayed unmatched. Looked up from germline, CDR1 is LGHNA and CDR2 is YSLEER. CDR3 DNA sequence: TGCGCCAGCAGCCAAGATTTGTTCGGCGGGGGGGCTACAGATACGCAGTATTTT. As protein: CASSQDLFGGGATDTQYF.